This note documents a single TCR beta chain sequence. Its cognate antigen is unknown. The record originates from a study of early T cells in non-severe SARS-CoV-2 infection. Looking at the study overall: It was bulk RNA from unsorted whole blood that was sequenced, and the chains were unpaired.

The TCR library protocol was used to attach unique molecular identifiers. These identifiers were attached to individual cDNA molecules. Each CDR3 protein is one row after TCRdb ran MiXCR on the 5' RACE reads. Of over 60,000 distinct CDR3 sequences listed, roughly 9.5% are singletons. Study results and caveats: CD4 and private specificities were missed by VDJdb matching, which favored anti-spike CD8 responses.

Trimming pared 0 bases from V and 6 bases from J, leaving 21 bases between. The CDR3 runs 17 residues. In germline, CDR1 is SGHAT, CDR2 FQNNGV. This receptor was taken from an adult who was a healthcare worker with PCR-confirmed SARS-CoV-2 infection or an uninfected control (not recorded which). What was sequenced was whole blood. The rearrangement uses TRBV11-2 and TRBJ2-7, with D possibly matching TRBD1 (5 bases). CDR3 region: CASSLDTGARSWREQYF. As DNA, the CDR3 is TGTGCCAGCAGCTTAGATACTGGGGCGAGGTCTTGGCGCGAGCAGTACTTC.